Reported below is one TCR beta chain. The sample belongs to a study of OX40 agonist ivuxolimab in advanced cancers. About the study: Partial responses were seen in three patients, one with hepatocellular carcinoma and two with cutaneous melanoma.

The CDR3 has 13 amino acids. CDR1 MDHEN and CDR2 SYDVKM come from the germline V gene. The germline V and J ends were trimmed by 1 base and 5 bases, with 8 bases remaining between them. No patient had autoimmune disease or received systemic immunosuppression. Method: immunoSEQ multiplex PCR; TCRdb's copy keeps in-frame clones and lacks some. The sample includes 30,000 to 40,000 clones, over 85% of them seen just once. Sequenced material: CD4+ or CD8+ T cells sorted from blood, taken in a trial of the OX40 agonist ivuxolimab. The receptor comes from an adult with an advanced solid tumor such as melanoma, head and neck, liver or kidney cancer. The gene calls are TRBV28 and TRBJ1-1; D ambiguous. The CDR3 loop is CASSLSPGTEAFF. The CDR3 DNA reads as TGTGCCAGCAGTTTATCCCCGGGGACTGAAGCTTTCTTT.